One T cell receptor (beta chain) is described in this entry. No antigen is known for it. These data are taken from a study of blood T cells in healthy people across ages. General observations from the study: Percentage of naive T cells showed a strong correlation with TCR beta diversity.

The CDR3 totals 15 residues. The J segment lost 2 bases and the V segment lost 3 bases, leaving 6 bases of the junction unmatched. Germline assignment: CDR1 SGHRS and CDR2 YFSETQ. For the second PCR, which ran for roughly 6 to 11 cycles, a sample-barcoded 5' primer and a J-beta primer mix were used. All cDNA molecules were each tagged by a template-switch adaptor with 12 random nucleotides. TCRdb analysed the 5' RACE reads with MiXCR anew, one entry per CDR3 protein. This table has hundreds of thousands of distinct CDR3 sequences, around 38% appearing once. Staff drew roughly 10 milliliters of peripheral blood from each donor.

Sequenced input: blood. The receptor was isolated from an elderly man in good health. This chain joins TRBV5-1 and TRBJ2-7, with 9 nucleotides matching TRBD1. The CDR3 protein is CASSSGTGSPYEQYF. CDR3 coding DNA: TGCGCCAGCAGCTCCGGGACAGGGTCTCCCTACGAGCAGTACTTC.